The 8 T cell receptor beta chains below all came from one sample that was sequenced in a study of blood T cell repertoires in COVID-19. Method: immunoSEQ multiplex PCR; TCRdb's copy keeps in-frame clones and lacks some. The table lists tens of thousands of clones, roughly 80% of them singletons. Sequencing was performed on peripheral blood. The source is a human donor in a cohort sampled during active or convalescent COVID-19.

This clone has just a few counts. The CDR3 nucleotides read TGCGCCAGCAGCTTGATCGGGACAGCCGGGCAGTACTTC. Translation: CASSLIGTAGQYF. The chain recombines TRBV5-1 with TRBJ2-7, with 7 nucleotides matching TRBD1. With 1 base clipped from V and 9 bases from J, the junction kept 7 bases outside the gene matches. The germline gives CDR1 SGHRS, CDR2 YFSETQ. This CDR3 region has 13 residues.

The rearrangement uses TRBV7-9 and TRBJ2-7; 11 bases line up with TRBD1. Losses at the gene ends were 1 base for V and 7 bases for J; bases not matched to a gene: 9. Germline-derived CDR1 and CDR2 are SEHNR and FQNEAQ (reference sequence). The CDR3 has 16 residues. The CDR3 is CASSLVGDRGSREQYF. In nucleotides, the CDR3 is TGTGCCAGCAGCTTAGTAGGGGACAGGGGGTCCCGGGAGCAGTACTTC.

V and J are TRBV5-4 and TRBJ1-5; D uncertain. Germline lookup yields CDR1 SGHNT and CDR2 YYREEE (reference sequence). Trimming took off 0 bases at V and 0 bases at J, with 4 bases between the two ends. This CDR3 is 14 amino acids long. CDR3 amino acids: CASSLGPSNQPQHF. As DNA, the CDR3 is TGTGCCAGCAGCTTGGGGCCTAGCAATCAGCCCCAGCATTTT.

This clone occurred a few times. This rearrangement joins TRBV7-8 to TRBJ1-1, with D perhaps TRBD1 (6 bases). Germline CDR1 is SGHVS and CDR2 is FQNEAQ. The CDR3 is 14 residues long. V shed 6 bases and J shed 1 base, with 12 bases lying between them. CDR3 loop: CASSLIQGNTEAFF. CDR3 nucleotides: TGTGCCAGCAGTCTGATACAGGGGAACACTGAAGCTTTCTTT.

The DNA of the CDR3 is TGTGCCAGTAGTATAGATAACACAAGACTTGAAGCTTTCTTT. The encoded protein is CASSIDNTRLEAFF. The chain employs TRBV19 and TRBJ1-1, with no clear D. Germline V gene sequence: CDR1 LNHDA, CDR2 SQIVND (reference sequence). This CDR3 has 14 amino acids. V was cut by 0 bases and J by 7 bases, with 12 bases left in between.

The sample holds one count of this clone. The CDR3 DNA follows: TGTGCCAGCAGCCCGGGACAGGGGAAGAACACTGAAGCTTTCTTT. Protein: CASSPGQGKNTEAFF. V and J are TRBV14 and TRBJ1-1; 10 nucleotides match TRBD1. This CDR3 spans 15 amino acids. Germline lookup yields CDR1 SGHDN and CDR2 FVKESK. Unmatched junction bases numbered 3, after V lost 4 bases and J lost 1 base.

The V and J genes are TRBV14 and TRBJ1-4, with a possible D match to TRBD1 (5 bases). Germline CDR1 reads SGHDN; CDR2 reads FVKESK. The CDR3 is 14 amino acids. V lost 4 bases, J lost 7 bases, and 13 bases lay in between. CDR3 in DNA: TGTGCCAGCAGCCCCAGGGTGGGTCGTGAAAAACTGTTTTTT. Protein sequence: CASSPRVGREKLFF.

The rearrangement uses TRBV11-2 and TRBJ1-2; 12 positions agree with TRBD1. J was trimmed by 12 bases and V by 5 bases; bases with no gene match: 10. This CDR3 region has 14 residues. CDR1 and CDR2 from the germline V gene are SGHAT and FQNNGV. CDR3 protein: CASSELGTGGYHTF. DNA of the CDR3: TGTGCCAGCAGCGAACTCGGGACAGGGGGCTACCACACCTTC.